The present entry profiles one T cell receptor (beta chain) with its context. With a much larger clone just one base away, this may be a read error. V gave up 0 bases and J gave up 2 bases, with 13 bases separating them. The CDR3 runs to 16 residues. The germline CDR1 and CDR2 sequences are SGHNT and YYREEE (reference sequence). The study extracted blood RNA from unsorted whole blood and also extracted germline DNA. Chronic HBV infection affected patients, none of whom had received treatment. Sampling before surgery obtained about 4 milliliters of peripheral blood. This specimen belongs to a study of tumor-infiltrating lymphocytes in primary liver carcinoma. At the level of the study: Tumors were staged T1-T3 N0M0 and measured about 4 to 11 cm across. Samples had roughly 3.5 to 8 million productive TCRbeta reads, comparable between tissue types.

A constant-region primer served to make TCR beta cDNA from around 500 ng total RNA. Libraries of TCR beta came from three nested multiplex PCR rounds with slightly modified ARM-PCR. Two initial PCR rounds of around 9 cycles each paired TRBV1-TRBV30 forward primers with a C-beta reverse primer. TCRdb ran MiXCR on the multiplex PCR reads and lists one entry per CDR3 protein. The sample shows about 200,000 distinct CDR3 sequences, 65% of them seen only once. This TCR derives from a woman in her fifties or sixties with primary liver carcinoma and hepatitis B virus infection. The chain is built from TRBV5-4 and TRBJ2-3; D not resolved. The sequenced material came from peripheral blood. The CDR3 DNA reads TGTGCCAGCAGCTTGGTCACAGTCGAATACACAGATACGCAGTATTTT. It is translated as CASSLVTVEYTDTQYF.